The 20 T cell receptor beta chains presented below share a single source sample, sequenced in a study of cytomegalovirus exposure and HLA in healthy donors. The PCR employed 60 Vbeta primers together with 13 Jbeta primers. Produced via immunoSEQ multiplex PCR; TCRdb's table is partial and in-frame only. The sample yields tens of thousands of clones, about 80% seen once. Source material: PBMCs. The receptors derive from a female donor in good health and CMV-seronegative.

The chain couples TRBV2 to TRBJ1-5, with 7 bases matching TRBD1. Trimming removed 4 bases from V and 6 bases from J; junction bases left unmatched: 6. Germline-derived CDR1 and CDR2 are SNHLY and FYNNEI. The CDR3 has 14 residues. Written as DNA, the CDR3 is TGTGCCAGCAGTGGACAGGGTGCGGGTCAGCCCCAGCATTTT. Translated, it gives CASSGQGAGQPQHF.

CDR3 nucleotides: TGCGCCAGCAGCTTGGAGGCTAGCGGAGCGAACACCGGGGAGCTGTTTTTT. Translating it yields CASSLEASGANTGELFF. The rearrangement uses TRBV5-1 and TRBJ2-2, with TRBD2 identical over 7 bases. Trimming took 0 bases from V and 0 from J; bases not matched to a gene: 5. The CDR3 contains 17 residues. CDR1 is SGHRS, CDR2 YFSETQ, per germline.

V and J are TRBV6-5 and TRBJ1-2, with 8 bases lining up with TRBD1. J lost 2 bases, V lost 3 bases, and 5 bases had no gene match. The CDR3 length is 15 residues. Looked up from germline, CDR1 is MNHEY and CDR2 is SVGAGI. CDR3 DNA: TGTGCCAGCAGTTATAGAGGACAGGGAAACTATGGCTACACCTTC. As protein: CASSYRGQGNYGYTF.

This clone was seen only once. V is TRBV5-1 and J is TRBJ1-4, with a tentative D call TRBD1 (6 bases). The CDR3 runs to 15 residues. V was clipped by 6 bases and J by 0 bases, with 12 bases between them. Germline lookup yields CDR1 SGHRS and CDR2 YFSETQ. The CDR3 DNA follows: TGCGCCAGCACCGGGGGGCCCGCAACTAATGAAAAACTGTTTTTT. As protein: CASTGGPATNEKLFF.

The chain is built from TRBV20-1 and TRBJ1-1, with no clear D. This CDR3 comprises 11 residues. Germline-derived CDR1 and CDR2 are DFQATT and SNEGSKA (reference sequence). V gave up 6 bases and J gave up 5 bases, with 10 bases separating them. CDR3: CSASGETEAFF. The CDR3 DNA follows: TGCAGTGCCAGCGGAGAGACTGAAGCTTTCTTT.

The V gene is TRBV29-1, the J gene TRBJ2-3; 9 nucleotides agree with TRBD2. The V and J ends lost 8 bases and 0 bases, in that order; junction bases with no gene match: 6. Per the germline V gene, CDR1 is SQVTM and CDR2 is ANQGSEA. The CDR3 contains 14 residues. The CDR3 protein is CSTRAGGSTDTQYF. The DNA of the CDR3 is TGCAGCACCAGAGCGGGGGGAAGCACAGATACGCAGTATTTT.

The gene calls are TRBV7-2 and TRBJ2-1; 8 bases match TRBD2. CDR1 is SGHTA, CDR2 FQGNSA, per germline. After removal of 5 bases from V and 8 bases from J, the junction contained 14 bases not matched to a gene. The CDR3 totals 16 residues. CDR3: CASSLPPGLASDEQFF. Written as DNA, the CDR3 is TGTGCCAGCAGCCTACCTCCCGGACTAGCCTCGGATGAGCAGTTCTTC.

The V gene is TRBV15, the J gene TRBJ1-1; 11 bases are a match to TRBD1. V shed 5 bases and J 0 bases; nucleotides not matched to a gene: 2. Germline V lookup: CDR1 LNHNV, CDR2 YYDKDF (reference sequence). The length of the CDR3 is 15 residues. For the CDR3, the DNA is TGTGCCACCAGCGCGGACAGGGGGCTGAACACTGAAGCTTTCTTT. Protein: CATSADRGLNTEAFF.

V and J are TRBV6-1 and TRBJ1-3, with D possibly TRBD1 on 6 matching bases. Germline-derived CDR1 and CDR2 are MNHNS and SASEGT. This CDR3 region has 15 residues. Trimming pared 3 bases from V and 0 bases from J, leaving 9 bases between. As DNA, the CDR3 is TGTGCCAGCAGTGAGGACAGTCTCTCTGGAAACACCATATATTTT. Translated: CASSEDSLSGNTIYF.

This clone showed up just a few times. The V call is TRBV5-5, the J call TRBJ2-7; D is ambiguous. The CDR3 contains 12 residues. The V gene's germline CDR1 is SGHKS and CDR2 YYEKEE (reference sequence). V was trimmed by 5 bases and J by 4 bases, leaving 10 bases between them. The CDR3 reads CASSSEAYEQYF. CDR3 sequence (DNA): TGTGCCAGCAGTTCTGAGGCGTACGAGCAGTACTTC.

The CDR3 region has the DNA TGTGCCAGCAGCTTTACTAGCGGGGGCGAGACCCAGTACTTC. It is translated as CASSFTSGGETQYF. V is TRBV5-4 and J is TRBJ2-5; 11 nucleotides match TRBD2. The CDR3 covers 14 residues. CDR1 and CDR2 from the germline V gene are SGHNT and YYREEE (reference sequence). V shed 2 bases, J shed 5 bases, and the junction held 2 bases outside the gene matches.

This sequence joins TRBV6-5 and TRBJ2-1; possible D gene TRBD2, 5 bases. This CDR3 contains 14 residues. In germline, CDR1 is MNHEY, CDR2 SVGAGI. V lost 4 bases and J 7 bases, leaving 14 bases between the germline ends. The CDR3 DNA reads TGTGCCAGCAGTTGGCGAGGCCCGGGAAATGAGCAGTTCTTC. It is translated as CASSWRGPGNEQFF.

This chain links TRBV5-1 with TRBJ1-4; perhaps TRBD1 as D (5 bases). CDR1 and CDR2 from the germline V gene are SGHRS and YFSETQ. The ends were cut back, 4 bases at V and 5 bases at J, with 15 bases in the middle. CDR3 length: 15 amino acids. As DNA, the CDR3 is TGCGCCAGCAGCGGTACAGGAGTACCGAATGAAAAACTGTTTTTT. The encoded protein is CASSGTGVPNEKLFF.

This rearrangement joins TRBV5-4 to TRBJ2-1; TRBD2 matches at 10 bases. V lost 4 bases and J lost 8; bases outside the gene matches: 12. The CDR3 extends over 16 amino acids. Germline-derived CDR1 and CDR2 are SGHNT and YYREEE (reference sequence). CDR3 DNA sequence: TGTGCCAGCAGCCACCCAGCGGGAGGGCATATCGATGAGCAGTTCTTC. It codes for CASSHPAGGHIDEQFF.

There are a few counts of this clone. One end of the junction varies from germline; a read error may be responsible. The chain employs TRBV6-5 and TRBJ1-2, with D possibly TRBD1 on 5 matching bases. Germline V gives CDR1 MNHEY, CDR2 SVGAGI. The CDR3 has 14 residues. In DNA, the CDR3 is TGTGCCAGCAGTTACTCGGGGGTCGTAGGAGGGGCTTACTTC. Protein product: CASSYSGVVGGAYF.

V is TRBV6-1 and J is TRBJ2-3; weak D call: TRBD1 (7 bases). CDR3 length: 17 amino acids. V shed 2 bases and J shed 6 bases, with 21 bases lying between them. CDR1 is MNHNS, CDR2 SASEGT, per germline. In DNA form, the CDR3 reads TGTGCCAGCAGTGAATCCCCGCAGGGGGGTGGGCAGGATACGCAGTATTTT. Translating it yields CASSESPQGGGQDTQYF.

The CDR3 coding sequence is TGTGCCAGCAGTTCCCTCGGAAGGGGTGAGAACGAGCAGTACTTC. Translating gives CASSSLGRGENEQYF. The V call is TRBV27, the J call TRBJ2-7; TRBD1 might be the D (5 bases). The CDR3 has 15 amino acids. The V gene lost 4 bases and the J gene lost 5 bases, with 18 bases spanning the gap. The germline CDR1 and CDR2 sequences are MNHEY and SMNVEV (reference sequence).

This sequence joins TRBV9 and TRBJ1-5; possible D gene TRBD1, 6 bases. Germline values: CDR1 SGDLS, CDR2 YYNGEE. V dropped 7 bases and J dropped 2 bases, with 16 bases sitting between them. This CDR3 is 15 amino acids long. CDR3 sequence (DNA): TGTGCCAGCGCGAAGGGGGTGATCGGCAATCAGCCCCAGCATTTT. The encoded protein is CASAKGVIGNQPQHF.

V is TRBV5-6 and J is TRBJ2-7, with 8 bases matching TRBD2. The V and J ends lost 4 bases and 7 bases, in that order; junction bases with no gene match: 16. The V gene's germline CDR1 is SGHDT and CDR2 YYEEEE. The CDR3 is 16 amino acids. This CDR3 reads CASSTPWRGGPEEQYF. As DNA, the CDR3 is TGTGCCAGCAGCACCCCTTGGCGCGGGGGGCCTGAGGAGCAGTACTTC.

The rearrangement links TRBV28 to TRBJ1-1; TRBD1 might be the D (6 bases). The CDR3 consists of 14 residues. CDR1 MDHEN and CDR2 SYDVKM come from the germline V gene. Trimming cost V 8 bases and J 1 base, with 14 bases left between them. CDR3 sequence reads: CASFPGVKNTEAFF. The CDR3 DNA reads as TGTGCCAGCTTCCCAGGGGTCAAGAACACTGAAGCTTTCTTT.